This TCR beta chain was identified during a study of cytomegalovirus exposure and HLA in healthy donors. PCR was performed using 60 Vbeta and 13 Jbeta primers. Only in-frame clones appear in the TCRdb table, and some are missing; sequencing was by immunoSEQ multiplex PCR. In the table there are roughly 150,000 clones, about 72% of which are singletons. Study-level findings and limits: Roughly uniform depth of sequencing across donors was assumed in presence/absence analyses. Later on, a genetic analysis was performed. It linked a missense variant in DCLRE1C with V- and J-gene trimming of TCR beta. Earlier analysis found most TCR beta V segments productive about 87% or about 30% of the time. Among TCR beta chains of equal frequency, HLA-associated ones were more clonally expanded in a later analysis.

The table lists this clone with a few counts. The target antigen is unknown. Trimming cost V 0 bases and J 4 bases, with 10 bases left between them. The germline CDR1 and CDR2 sequences are LGHNA and YSLEER. The CDR3 consists of 15 residues. This chain joins TRBV4-3 and TRBJ1-5; weak D call: TRBD1 (6 bases). The TCR sequence derives from a man between 45 and 60 years old in good health and CMV-seropositive. The sample taken for sequencing was PBMCs. For the CDR3, the DNA is TGCGCCAGCAGCCAAGAAACAGGGAGAAATCAGCCCCAGCATTTT. As protein: CASSQETGRNQPQHF.